Listed here are 20 T cell receptor beta chains from one sample, sequenced in a study of tumor-infiltrating lymphocytes in primary liver carcinoma. From about 20-30 mg of unsorted bulk tissue, DNA and RNA were co-extracted together. Starting from around 510 ng of total RNA, TCR beta cDNA was produced with a primer in the constant region. Three nested multiplex PCR rounds of slightly modified ARM-PCR generated TCR beta libraries. Researchers ran the first two PCR rounds for roughly 11 cycles each with TRBV1-TRBV30 forward primers and a C-beta reverse primer. A single record per CDR3 protein comes from TCRdb applying MiXCR to the multiplex PCR reads. This sample yields over 100,000 distinct CDR3 sequences, of which 55% to 70% are seen a single time; roughly 7.3% belongs to the top ten. The sample comprised tumor-adjacent normal liver tissue. All receptors derive from a woman aged 55-69 years with primary liver carcinoma and hepatitis B virus infection.

V gene TRBV29-1 combines with J gene TRBJ2-1; 7 nucleotides align to TRBD2. Trimming removed 2 bases from V and 0 bases from J; junction bases left unmatched: 7. This CDR3 comprises 16 residues. Per germline, CDR1 SQVTM and CDR2 ANQGSEA. This CDR3 reads CSVERACGSSYNEQFF. The CDR3 nucleotides are TGCAGCGTTGAACGGGCCTGCGGGAGCTCCTACAATGAGCAGTTCTTC.

This sequence joins TRBV6-2 or TRBV6-3 and TRBJ2-3; TRBD2 matches 7 bases. The CDR3 is 15 residues long. The V and J ends lost 4 bases and 10 bases, in that order; junction bases with no gene match: 14. Germline CDR1 MNHEY, CDR2 SVGEGT. The CDR3 DNA reads TGTGCCAGCAGTTTGGTTAGTGGGAGGGCCAGGGCGCAGTATTTT. The encoded protein is CASSLVSGRARAQYF.

Details on this clonotype: Just one base apart from a much larger clone, this may be a read error. The CDR3 ends on some other residue instead of the conserved phenylalanine or tryptophan, so this is likely a read error. The V call is TRBV7-9, the J call TRBJ1-1, with D tentatively TRBD1 (6 bases). This CDR3 contains 13 residues. CDR1 is SEHNR and CDR2 is FQNEAQ in the germline V gene (reference sequence). Trimming cost V 4 bases and J 3 bases, with 9 bases left between them. In nucleotides, the CDR3 is TGTGCCAGCAGCTACGGACAGTACACTGAAGCTTTCTCT. Its translation is CASSYGQYTEAFS.

Points on this clonotype: It may be a read error: a sequence one base away is much more abundant. V gene TRBV6-1 combines with J gene TRBJ2-3, with D tentatively TRBD1 (7 bases). Looked up from germline, CDR1 is MNHNS and CDR2 is SASEGT. CDR3 length: 17 amino acids. Between the trimmed V and J ends, which lost 3 bases and 1 base, there was a span of 17 bases. The CDR3 region is CASSERTGGNGTDTQYF. The CDR3, as DNA: TGTGCCAGCAGTGAGAGGACAGGCGGGAATGGCACAGATACGCAGTATTTT.

A remark on this clonotype: An end of the junction does not agree with germline; a read error may underlie this. J is TRBJ2-3 and V is TRBV11-2; TRBD2 aligns across 11 bases. This CDR3 comprises 15 residues. Germline V gene sequence: CDR1 SGHAT, CDR2 FQNNGV. CDR3 region: CASSPGLAGPNTQYF. The DNA of the CDR3 is TGTGCCAGCAGCCCTGGACTAGCGGGCCCCAATACACAGTATTTT.

Comments on this clonotype: Since a much larger clone is just one base distant, this may be a read error. This sequence joins TRBV28 and TRBJ2-3; D possibly uses TRBD1 or TRBD2 (5 bases each). The CDR3 is 16 residues long. Germline values: CDR1 MDHEN, CDR2 SYDVKM. CDR3 amino acids: CASSPWGFSTTDMQYF. CDR3 DNA sequence: TGTGCCAGCAGTCCCTGGGGGTTCTCGACCACAGATATGCAGTATTTT. Together with reference TRBV28 and TRBJ2-3, the CDR3 gives the full variable domain: DVKVTQSSRYLVKRTGEKVFLECVQDMDHENMFWYRQDPGLGLRLIYFSYDVKMKEKGDIPEGYSVSREKKERFSLILESASTNQTSMYLCASSPWGFSTTDMQYFGPGTRLTVL.

This chain joins TRBV11-2 and TRBJ2-4; D may be TRBD1 (7 bases). The V end was cut by 3 bases, the J end by 4 bases, with 10 bases between. The CDR3 consists of 14 residues. CDR1 is SGHAT, CDR2 FQNNGV, per germline. The CDR3, as DNA: TGTGCCAGCAGCTTGGGGGGACAGAAAAACATTCAGTACTTC. Residues: CASSLGGQKNIQYF.

For this clonotype: The CDR3 ends on some other residue instead of the conserved phenylalanine or tryptophan, so this is likely a read error. The chain uses TRBV5-1 and TRBJ2-5; no clear D. The CDR3 is 13 amino acids. Germline CDR1 is SGHRS and CDR2 is YFSETQ. Trimming left V 7 bases short and J 2 bases short, with 12 bases between. The CDR3 DNA reads as TGCGCCAGCTTAGTACAGCCACAAGAGACCCAGTACCTC. Its protein is CASLVQPQETQYL.

At least ten counts were recorded for this clonotype. The V call is TRBV4-1, the J call TRBJ2-5; D remains ambiguous. Germline V gives CDR1 MGHRA, CDR2 YSYEKL. The CDR3 is made up of 15 amino acids. V lost 3 bases and J 2 bases, leaving 13 bases between the germline ends. Here the CDR3 DNA reads TGCGCCAGCAGCCACAAAGGACGCCGACAAGAGACCCAGTACTTC. This gives the protein CASSHKGRRQETQYF.

Concerning this clonotype: In this CDR3 the conserved last residue, phenylalanine or tryptophan, is missing, so a read error is likely. No DNA is shown, since the ends of the CDR3 on it are uncertain; the CDR3 is the one TCRdb lists. This chain joins TRBV6-2 or TRBV6-3 and TRBJ2-7. Germline CDR1 and CDR2: MNHEY and SVGEGT. The CDR3 has 15 amino acids, counting both end residues. This chain's CDR3 is CASSNPLSRSYERYL.

The V gene is TRBV6-1, the J gene TRBJ2-1; D call uncertain. Germline V gene data show CDR1 as MNHNS and CDR2 as SASEGT. The CDR3 consists of 12 residues. The V end lost 2 bases, the J end lost 10 bases, and 9 bases lay between the germline ends. Written as DNA, the CDR3 is TGTGCCAGCAGTGAACAGGACCCCGAGCAGTTCTTC. This gives the protein CASSEQDPEQFF.

Remarks on this clonotype: One end of the junction is discordant with germline, which a read error may explain. The V gene is TRBV4-1, the J gene TRBJ2-3, with 9 bases matching TRBD1. CDR3 length: 15 residues. From germline, CDR1 is MGHRA and CDR2 YSYEKL. The chain's CDR3 is CASSLEDRGTDTQYF. The CDR3 coding sequence is TGCGCCAGCAGCCTAGAGGACAGGGGCACTGATACGCAGTATTTT.

Comment on this clonotype: A much larger clone differs from this one at a single base, so this may be a read error. J is TRBJ2-5 and V is TRBV11-2, with 7 bases matching TRBD2. There are 14 residues in the CDR3. Germline V CDR1 and CDR2: SGHAT, FQNNGV. The DNA for the CDR3 is TGTGCCAACAGCTCCTGGGGGGGAGAAGAGACCCAGTACTTC. It translates to CANSSWGGEETQYF. Complete variable domain (other parts from reference TRBV11-2 and TRBJ2-5): EAGVAQSPRYKIIEKRQSVAFWCNPISGHATLYWYQQILGQGPKLLIQFQNNGVVDDSQLPKDRFSAERLKGVDSTLKIQPAKLEDSAVYLCANSSWGGEETQYFGPGTRLLVL.

The chain joins TRBV11-2 to TRBJ2-1, with TRBD2 identical over 7 bases. CDR3 size: 13 residues. The ends lost 7 bases at V and 9 bases at J; junction bases unmatched: 9. Germline CDR1 SGHAT, CDR2 FQNNGV. The CDR3 loop is CASNRTSGGEQFF. The CDR3 DNA is TGTGCCAGCAACAGGACTAGTGGTGGTGAGCAGTTCTTC.

On this clonotype: Possible read error: a much larger clone is one base away. The chain carries TRBV7-9 and TRBJ2-3; TRBD1 might be the D (6 bases). CDR3 length: 16 amino acids. The germline CDR1 and CDR2 sequences are SEHNR and FQNEAQ (reference sequence). Between the trimmed V and J ends, which lost 8 bases and 2 bases, there was a span of 20 bases. CDR3 region: CASWLEQGLLTDTQYF. Written as DNA, the CDR3 is TGTGCCAGCTGGCTGGAACAGGGCCTTCTCACAGATACGCAGTATTTT.

To note about this clonotype: This CDR3 fails to terminate in the conserved phenylalanine or tryptophan, so it likely reflects a read error. The chain employs TRBV4-2 and TRBJ2-7; D not certain. This CDR3 comprises 17 residues. Per the germline V gene, CDR1 is LGHNA and CDR2 is YNFKEQ. The V end lost 0 bases, the J end lost 0 bases, and 15 bases lay between the germline ends. Written as DNA, the CDR3 is TGTGCCAGCAGCCAAGATTTTCGCGTGACGAGCTCCTACGAGCAGTACTAC. It encodes CASSQDFRVTSSYEQYY.

For this clonotype: Relative to the germline gene, one junction end is altered; a read error may explain this. CDR3 residues: CSVEAPPGTGDTGANILTF. CDR3 nucleotides: TGCAGCGTTGAAGCCCCCCCCGGGACAGGGGATACTGGAGCCAACATCCTGACTTTC. The rearrangement joins TRBV29-1 to TRBJ2-6; TRBD1 agrees at 10 bases. Germline V gene data show CDR1 as SQVTM and CDR2 as ANQGSEA. The CDR3 is made up of 19 amino acids. Based on the CDR3 plus reference TRBV29-1 and TRBJ2-6, the full variable domain is SAVISQKPSRDICQRGTSLTIQCQVDSQVTMMFWYRQQPGQSLTLIATANQGSEATYESGFVIDKFPISRPNLTFSTLTVSNMSPEDSSIYLCSVEAPPGTGDTGANILTFGAGSRLTVL.

With respect to this clonotype: A junction end diverges from the germline sequence, so it may reflect a read error. The genes are TRBV6-1 and TRBJ1-5; 8 positions agree with TRBD1. The V gene's germline CDR1 is MNHNS and CDR2 SASEGT. The CDR3 extends over 15 amino acids. The CDR3 is CASSGTGQGNQPQHF. Here the CDR3 DNA reads TGTGCAAGCAGTGGGACAGGCCAAGGCAATCAGCCCCAGCATTTT.

Of note for this clonotype: The junction does not match germline at one end; this may be a read error. The chain combines TRBV10-2 with TRBJ2-5, with 13 bases identical to TRBD2. The length of the CDR3 is 16 residues. The germline CDR1 and CDR2 sequences are WSHSY and SAAADI. The DNA for the CDR3 is TGTGTCATCAGTGAGGAACTAGCGGGAGGGCGAAGGACCCAGTACTTC. Its translation: CVISEELAGGRRTQYF.

J is TRBJ2-1 and V is TRBV4-1; a weak D match, TRBD2 (5 bases). The V gene's germline CDR1 is MGHRA and CDR2 YSYEKL. The CDR3 is 12 residues long. V dropped 9 bases and J dropped 4 bases, with 10 bases sitting between them. CDR3 DNA: TGCGCCAGTCGTGACTATTACAATGAGCAGTTCTTC. It specifies CASRDYYNEQFF.